What follows are 7 T cell receptor beta chains derived from one specimen sequenced in a study of response to subunit inactivated influenza vaccine. Using its own MiXCR run on the RT-PCR reads, TCRdb lists one record per CDR3 protein. The sample contains roughly 650,000 distinct CDR3 sequences, 14% of which appear only once. This sample comprised PBMCs from blood, obtained less than 15 days before vaccination. All receptors come from a man in his fifties or sixties who received an inactivated influenza vaccine.

The chain joins TRBV15 to TRBJ2-5; D is perhaps TRBD2 (6 bases). The V gene's germline CDR1 is LNHNV and CDR2 YYDKDF (reference sequence). Trimming took off 0 bases at V and 4 bases at J, with 9 bases between the two ends. The CDR3 is 14 amino acids. The CDR3 sequence: CATSREGGRETQYF. The CDR3 DNA follows: TGTGCCACCAGCAGAGAAGGAGGGCGAGAGACCCAGTACTTC.

This clonotype was counted between two and nine times. The chain recombines TRBV2 with TRBJ2-2; perhaps TRBD2 as D (6 bases). Germline V lookup: CDR1 SNHLY, CDR2 FYNNEI. Deletions cut 5 bases from V and 5 bases from J, with 15 bases between. This CDR3 contains 15 residues. CDR3 sequence: CASSRTEGQTGELFF. The CDR3 nucleotides are TGTGCCAGCAGTCGAACGGAGGGCCAGACCGGGGAGCTGTTTTTT.

This clonotype turned up a few times. V and J are TRBV6-2 or TRBV6-3 and TRBJ2-7, with TRBD2 matching 10 bases. Unmatched junction bases numbered 15, after V lost 8 bases and J lost 5 bases. The CDR3 has 16 amino acids. Germline CDR1 and CDR2: MNHEY and SVGEGT. The CDR3 DNA follows: TGTGCCAGCGGGCCGTCGGGACTAGCGACGAACGACGAGCAGTACTTC. This encodes CASGPSGLATNDEQYF.

The genes are TRBV5-8 and TRBJ1-1; no definite D call. Germline CDR1 SGHTS, CDR2 YDEGEE. The V gene lost 7 bases and the J gene lost 11 bases, with 18 bases spanning the gap. CDR3 length: 12 amino acids. The CDR3 DNA is TGTGCCAGCGCCTTAGGAGGCCTGAGGGCTTTCTTT. It codes for CASALGGLRAFF.

The rearrangement links TRBV20-1 to TRBJ2-3; the D gene could be TRBD1 or TRBD2 (6 bases each). CDR3 size: 16 residues. In germline, CDR1 is DFQATT, CDR2 SNEGSKA (reference sequence). V was pared by 0 bases and J by 0 bases, with 13 bases between. The CDR3 DNA sequence: TGCAGTGCTAGAGATGACGGGGGCCCTAGCACAGATACGCAGTATTTT. This encodes CSARDDGGPSTDTQYF.

The rearrangement joins TRBV6-2 or TRBV6-3 to TRBJ2-1; TRBD1 agrees at 10 bases. The CDR3 totals 14 residues. V trimming: 6 bases; J trimming: 8 bases; junction bases outside the gene matches: 7. Per germline, CDR1 MNHEY and CDR2 SVGEGT. CDR3 DNA: TGTGCCAGCAGAGGGACAGGGGTGGGGGATGAGCAGTTCTTC. Translation: CASRGTGVGDEQFF.

A few counts support this clonotype. J is TRBJ2-6 and V is TRBV28; 7 bases line up with TRBD2. Germline V gene sequence: CDR1 MDHEN, CDR2 SYDVKM. V shed 11 bases and J 1 base; nucleotides not matched to a gene: 11. The CDR3 totals 16 residues. The chain's CDR3 is CASMGGVFSGANVLTF. Written as DNA, the CDR3 is TGTGCCTCAATGGGGGGGGTTTTTTCTGGGGCCAACGTCCTGACTTTC. The full variable domain, rest sourced from reference TRBV28 and TRBJ2-6, is DVKVTQSSRYLVKRTGEKVFLECVQDMDHENMFWYRQDPGLGLRLIYFSYDVKMKEKGDIPEGYSVSREKKERFSLILESASTNQTSMYLCASMGGVFSGANVLTFGAGSRLTVL.